Listed here is a single T cell receptor (beta chain). The CDR3 spans 14 residues. V was clipped by 5 bases and J by 0 bases, with 8 bases between them. Germline CDR1 KGHSH, CDR2 LQKENI. Per the original methods: From reference gene primer amplification, estimates of nucleated cell counts were derived. Sequencing was performed with immunoSEQ multiplex PCR; in TCRdb, only in-frame clones are kept and a portion is missing. V and J calls plus clone size are reproduced from that table; the DNA served to infer D and trimming. The table includes about 250,000 clones, around 88% detected once. This entry is derived from a study of blood T cell repertoires in COVID-19. At the level of the study: Material from acute and convalescent COVID-19 was sourced from the United States, Italy and Spain. Sources were T cells, B-cell-depleted T cells, or PBMCs; the material itself was cDNA or gDNA.

Sequencing used peripheral blood. The chain carries TRBV18 and TRBJ1-5; maybe TRBD1 (5 bases). The TCR sequence derives from an older man with acute or convalescent COVID-19. CDR3 in amino acids: CASSDSYSNQPQHF. In DNA, the CDR3 is TGTGCCAGCTCAGACAGTTATAGCAATCAGCCCCAGCATTTT.